Listed below are T cell receptor beta chains from one sample, sequenced in a study of blood T cell repertoires in COVID-19. The data were produced by immunoSEQ multiplex PCR, yet TCRdb's version contains in-frame clones alone and is incomplete. The repertoire holds roughly 88,000 clones, about 93% seen once, with around 3.9% in the top ten. Sequencing input: peripheral blood. The receptors come from a woman in her forties or fifties in a cohort sampled during active COVID-19. Each CDR3 is given with its conserved first and last residue. Fields, in order: clone size, V gene, J gene, D gene, CDR3 DNA, CDR3 protein. D genes are given only for firm matches. Size is omitted from some rows. Given values are once, few, many or a class for expanded clones.

-	TRBV21-1	TRBJ2-3	-	TGTGCCAGCAGCAAGTATCAGGGATCTAGCACAGATACGCAGTATTTT	CASSKYQGSSTDTQYF
-	TRBV19	TRBJ2-3	-	TGTGCCAGTAGTATAGGCGGGGATACGCAGTATTTT	CASSIGGDTQYF
-	TRBV27	TRBJ2-3	TRBD2	TGTGCCAGCGGGTGGACTAGCGGGAGGTTTACAGATACGCAGTATTTT	CASGWTSGRFTDTQYF
-	TRBV19	TRBJ1-5	TRBD1	TGTGCCAGTAGTCCAAGGGGACAGATCAATCAGCCCCAGCATTTT	CASSPRGQINQPQHF
-	TRBV10-3	TRBJ2-7	TRBD2	TGTGCCATCAGTGAGTTTAGCGGGGGGGACGAGCAGTACTTC	CAISEFSGGDEQYF
-	TRBV7-6	TRBJ1-2	-	TGTGCCAGCAGCCCCCCGGGACAAATCTATGGCTACACCTTC	CASSPPGQIYGYTF
-	TRBV11-2	TRBJ1-6	-	TGTGCCAGCAGCTTATCCGGACATTTGCTTTCTTATAATTCACCCCTCCACTTT	CASSLSGHLLSYNSPLHF
-	TRBV28	TRBJ2-1	TRBD2	TGTGCCAGCAGTTTATATGTGGGAGGGAGTAACAATGAGCAGTTCTTC	CASSLYVGGSNNEQFF
-	TRBV2	TRBJ2-7	-	TGTGCCAGCAGTGAAGGGGGGGGGCCTGTCGAGCAGTACTTC	CASSEGGGPVEQYF
-	TRBV7-5	TRBJ1-5	-	TGTGCCAGAAGCTTAGTAGCCAGGGTTTCCAATCAGCCCCAGCATTTT	CARSLVARVSNQPQHF
-	TRBV29-1	TRBJ1-1	TRBD1	TGCAGCGGTCACTCAGGGGGCACTGAAGCTTTCTTT	CSGHSGGTEAFF
-	TRBV7-2	TRBJ2-4	TRBD1	TGTGCCAGCAGTGACAGGGGGCGTGAGGGGAACATTCAGTACTTC	CASSDRGREGNIQYF
-	TRBV7-9	TRBJ2-7	TRBD2	TGTGCCAGCACCCCTGGGAGCGGGGGTTCCTACGAGCAGTACTTC	CASTPGSGGSYEQYF
-	TRBV3-1/TRBV3-2	TRBJ2-1	TRBD2	TGTGCCAGCAGCCAAGTTCGAAGCGGGAGAGGCAATGAGCAGTTCTTC	CASSQVRSGRGNEQFF
-	TRBV27	TRBJ1-4	-	TGTGCCAGCAGTTTATCTCGGGGATATAATGAAAAACTGTTTTTT	CASSLSRGYNEKLFF
-	TRBV6-5	TRBJ2-7	-	TGTGCCAGCAGTTACCGAGCCACTGGTGGCTACGAGCAGTACTTC	CASSYRATGGYEQYF
-	TRBV29-1	TRBJ1-1	-	TGCAGCGTTGACCCCGGGGGGGCCACTGAAGCTTTCTTT	CSVDPGGATEAFF
-	TRBV4-2	TRBJ1-2	TRBD1	TGTGCCAGCAGCCAAGAAGCCCTGGGACAGGTCTCTGGCTACACCTTC	CASSQEALGQVSGYTF
-	TRBV24-1	TRBJ2-3	-	TGTGCCACCAGTGGGGCTAGCTGGACAGATACGCAGTATTTT	CATSGASWTDTQYF
-	TRBV6-6	TRBJ1-2	-	TGTGCCAGCAGTTACTCGGGGGGTGCGGGTGGCTACACCTTC	CASSYSGGAGGYTF
-	TRBV7-9	TRBJ2-5	TRBD2	TGTGCCAGCAGCTTAAGGATAGCGGGAGGCGGAGAGACCCAGTACTTC	CASSLRIAGGGETQYF
-	TRBV7-8	TRBJ2-7	-	TGTGCCAGCAGCTCCCCTTATAGCTTAGTGGGGCTTGGCTCCTACGAGCAGTACTTC	CASSSPYSLVGLGSYEQYF
-	TRBV24-1	TRBJ2-3	TRBD2	TGTGCCACCAGTGATCCAACGGGACTAGGCACAGATACGCAGTATTTT	CATSDPTGLGTDTQYF
-	TRBV27	TRBJ1-1	TRBD1	TGTGCCAGCAGCCGCCGACAGGGGCACAACACTGAAGCTTTCTTT	CASSRRQGHNTEAFF
-	TRBV29-1	TRBJ1-2	-	TGCAGCGTTGAAAACAGCAACTATGGCTACACCTTC	CSVENSNYGYTF
-	TRBV3-1/TRBV3-2	TRBJ2-7	-	TGTGCCAGCAGCCAGGGGCTAGCGAGGTACGAGCAGTACTTC	CASSQGLARYEQYF
-	TRBV12-3/TRBV12-4	TRBJ1-5	-	TGTGCCAGCAGTTCAGGGTTCGGTCAGCCCCAGCATTTT	CASSSGFGQPQHF
once	TRBV28	TRBJ1-1	TRBD1	TGTGCCAGCAGTGAGACCGGGACAGGGGACACTGAAGCTTTCTTT	CASSETGTGDTEAFF
-	TRBV5-1	TRBJ2-7	-	TGCGCCAGCAGCTTGGCCCGGGGGGACACCTACGAGCAGTACTTC	CASSLARGDTYEQYF
once	TRBV5-4	TRBJ1-2	-	TGTGCCAGCAGCTCCGGTAAACAGGGCCCCCCTTCTAGCTATGGCTACACCTTC	CASSSGKQGPPSSYGYTF
once	TRBV28	TRBJ2-1	-	TGTGCCATTTTTAACAGCGGCAGGAGTGAGCAGTTCTTC	CAIFNSGRSEQFF
-	TRBV9	TRBJ2-7	TRBD2	TGTGCCAGCAGCGCTTCAACCGCGGGAGCATTGTACGAGCAGTACTTC	CASSASTAGALYEQYF
-	TRBV29-1	TRBJ2-4	-	TGCAGCGTTCTAGGGCAGGGGAACATTCAGTACTTC	CSVLGQGNIQYF
once	TRBV7-8	TRBJ1-6	TRBD1	TGTGCCAGCAGCTTAGCGACAGGGACTTCACCCCTCCACTTT	CASSLATGTSPLHF
once	TRBV7-9	TRBJ2-5	TRBD1	TGTGCCAGCAGCTTCCTCAGCACCGACAGGGTCCAAGAGACCCAGTACTTC	CASSFLSTDRVQETQYF
-	TRBV5-4	TRBJ2-2	TRBD2	TGTGCCAGCAGTCCCTCTAGCGGGAGGGCGATCGGGGAGCTGTTTTTT	CASSPSSGRAIGELFF
-	TRBV28	TRBJ2-3	-	TGTGCCAGCAGTCCTAGCAGGACCGGGACAGATACGCAGTATTTT	CASSPSRTGTDTQYF
-	TRBV24-1	TRBJ1-2	-	TGTGCCACCAGTGATTCGTCAGGAAACTATGGCTACACCTTC	CATSDSSGNYGYTF
-	TRBV10-3	TRBJ2-2	-	TGTGCCATCAGTGAGATACCGGGGGCCGGGGAGCTGTTTTTT	CAISEIPGAGELFF
few	TRBV7-9	TRBJ1-5	-	TGTGCCAGCAGCCTTGGGGCTATCAATCAGCCCCAGCATTTT	CASSLGAINQPQHF